This is a list of T cell receptor beta chains from one sample in a study of cytomegalovirus exposure and HLA in healthy donors. TCRdb's table, derived via immunoSEQ multiplex PCR, lists solely in-frame clones and lacks some. Of some 90,000 clones in the sample, roughly 90% were seen once. The source material was PBMCs. These receptor sequences come from a man younger than 35 in good health and CMV-seropositive. Each CDR3 is given with its conserved first and last residue. Each record gives: clone size, D gene, J gene, V gene, CDR3 protein, CDR3 DNA. The D gene is left open where the match is weak. Not all rows give a size; the values are once, few, many and, for expanded clones, a class.

abundance: NA
d_gene: NA
j_gene: TRBJ2-7
v_gene: TRBV6-5
CDR3aa: CASSSTGLSYEQYF
CDR3nt: TGTGCCAGCAGTTCCACAGGGTTATCCTACGAGCAGTACTTC

abundance: once
d_gene: TRBD1
j_gene: TRBJ2-1
v_gene: TRBV5-3
CDR3aa: CARSLKGAAYNEQFF
CDR3nt: TGTGCCAGAAGCTTGAAGGGGGCGGCCTACAATGAGCAGTTCTTC

abundance: NA
d_gene: TRBD1
j_gene: TRBJ1-5
v_gene: TRBV28
CDR3aa: CASSYTQGAHWPQHF
CDR3nt: TGTGCCAGCAGTTATACACAGGGGGCCCATTGGCCCCAGCATTTT

abundance: NA
d_gene: TRBD1
j_gene: TRBJ2-7
v_gene: TRBV11-2
CDR3aa: CASSSGQGYEQYF
CDR3nt: TGTGCCAGCAGCTCGGGACAGGGCTACGAGCAGTACTTC

abundance: NA
d_gene: NA
j_gene: TRBJ2-7
v_gene: TRBV6-5
CDR3aa: CASSPGQNYEQYF
CDR3nt: TGTGCCAGCAGTCCCGGACAGAACTACGAGCAGTACTTC

abundance: once
d_gene: NA
j_gene: TRBJ2-7
v_gene: TRBV28
CDR3aa: CASSFSGSYEQYF
CDR3nt: TGTGCCAGCAGTTTTTCCGGGTCCTACGAGCAGTACTTC

abundance: NA
d_gene: TRBD2
j_gene: TRBJ2-1
v_gene: TRBV28
CDR3aa: CASSLSLGLAGGLDEQFF
CDR3nt: TGTGCCAGCAGTCTGTCATTGGGACTAGCGGGAGGGCTGGATGAGCAGTTCTTC

abundance: NA
d_gene: NA
j_gene: TRBJ2-5
v_gene: TRBV11-2
CDR3aa: CASSRGFGAETQYF
CDR3nt: TGTGCCAGCAGCCGGGGGTTTGGGGCAGAGACCCAGTACTTC

abundance: NA
d_gene: TRBD1
j_gene: TRBJ1-3
v_gene: TRBV28
CDR3aa: CASSLSAGGAVGNTIYF
CDR3nt: TGTGCCAGCAGTTTATCCGCAGGGGGCGCGGTTGGAAACACCATATATTTT

abundance: NA
d_gene: TRBD1
j_gene: TRBJ1-1
v_gene: TRBV18
CDR3aa: CASSPSGGFTEAFF
CDR3nt: TGTGCCAGCTCACCATCAGGGGGCTTCACTGAAGCTTTCTTT

abundance: NA
d_gene: TRBD2
j_gene: TRBJ2-3
v_gene: TRBV5-1
CDR3aa: CASSPLPRRERSDTQYF
CDR3nt: TGCGCCAGCAGCCCCTTGCCTAGGCGGGAGAGGTCAGATACGCAGTATTTT

abundance: NA
d_gene: NA
j_gene: TRBJ1-5
v_gene: TRBV27
CDR3aa: CASSLWAGTSNQPQHF
CDR3nt: TGTGCCAGCAGTTTATGGGCAGGAACTAGCAATCAGCCCCAGCATTTT

abundance: NA
d_gene: NA
j_gene: TRBJ1-4
v_gene: TRBV7-2
CDR3aa: CASSLGGQSEKLFF
CDR3nt: TGTGCCAGCAGCTTAGGGGGGCAGAGCGAAAAACTGTTTTTT

abundance: NA
d_gene: TRBD1
j_gene: TRBJ1-1
v_gene: TRBV7-2
CDR3aa: CASSTTGGWTEAFF
CDR3nt: TGTGCCAGCAGTACGACAGGGGGCTGGACTGAAGCTTTCTTT

abundance: NA
d_gene: NA
j_gene: TRBJ2-1
v_gene: TRBV29-1
CDR3aa: CSVEDPSVGDNEQFF
CDR3nt: TGCAGCGTTGAAGATCCGAGTGTAGGGGACAATGAGCAGTTCTTC

abundance: NA
d_gene: TRBD1
j_gene: TRBJ1-2
v_gene: TRBV15
CDR3aa: CATSENRGLVYGYTF
CDR3nt: TGTGCCACCAGCGAAAACAGGGGGCTAGTCTATGGCTACACCTTC

abundance: NA
d_gene: TRBD2
j_gene: TRBJ2-1
v_gene: TRBV7-2
CDR3aa: CASSPFRLAGSEQFF
CDR3nt: TGTGCCAGCAGCCCGTTTAGGCTAGCGGGAAGTGAGCAGTTCTTC

abundance: NA
d_gene: NA
j_gene: TRBJ2-5
v_gene: TRBV2
CDR3aa: CASSESLRAETQYF
CDR3nt: TGTGCCAGCAGTGAAAGTCTCAGGGCAGAGACCCAGTACTTC

abundance: NA
d_gene: TRBD2
j_gene: TRBJ2-7
v_gene: TRBV11-3
CDR3aa: CASSKTSGVGEQYF
CDR3nt: TGTGCCAGCAGTAAGACTAGCGGGGTGGGTGAGCAGTACTTC

abundance: NA
d_gene: TRBD1
j_gene: TRBJ2-1
v_gene: TRBV5-1
CDR3aa: CASSPDRAQFF
CDR3nt: TGCGCCAGCAGCCCGGACAGGGCGCAGTTCTTC

abundance: NA
d_gene: TRBD2
j_gene: TRBJ2-7
v_gene: TRBV28
CDR3aa: CASTPVGLAGAYEQYF
CDR3nt: TGTGCCAGCACCCCCGTCGGTCTAGCGGGAGCCTACGAGCAGTACTTC

abundance: NA
d_gene: TRBD2
j_gene: TRBJ2-3
v_gene: TRBV4-3
CDR3aa: CASSQEGLAGGFTDTQYF
CDR3nt: TGCGCCAGCAGCCAAGAAGGGCTAGCGGGAGGGTTCACAGATACGCAGTATTTT

abundance: NA
d_gene: TRBD1
j_gene: TRBJ1-1
v_gene: TRBV18
CDR3aa: CASSLLGQPAAEAFF
CDR3nt: TGTGCCAGCTCACTTTTGGGACAGCCGGCGGCTGAAGCTTTCTTT

abundance: NA
d_gene: TRBD1
j_gene: TRBJ1-3
v_gene: TRBV4-2
CDR3aa: CASSQDSGQGGNTIYF
CDR3nt: TGTGCCAGCAGCCAAGATTCGGGACAGGGGGGAAACACCATATATTTT

abundance: NA
d_gene: NA
j_gene: TRBJ2-5
v_gene: TRBV6-1
CDR3aa: CASKDTGMQETQYF
CDR3nt: TGTGCCAGCAAGGATACAGGGATGCAAGAGACCCAGTACTTC

abundance: NA
d_gene: TRBD1
j_gene: TRBJ1-1
v_gene: TRBV9
CDR3aa: CASSVAGGYTEAFF
CDR3nt: TGTGCCAGCAGCGTAGCAGGGGGGTACACTGAAGCTTTCTTT

abundance: NA
d_gene: TRBD1
j_gene: TRBJ2-7
v_gene: TRBV6-6
CDR3aa: CASSYGGGQGNSEQYF
CDR3nt: TGTGCCAGCAGTTACGGTGGGGGACAGGGCAACAGCGAGCAGTACTTC

abundance: NA
d_gene: NA
j_gene: TRBJ2-5
v_gene: TRBV7-8
CDR3aa: CASSPTRQIFSETQYF
CDR3nt: TGTGCCAGCAGCCCGACTAGACAGATTTTTTCGGAGACCCAGTACTTC

abundance: NA
d_gene: NA
j_gene: TRBJ1-3
v_gene: TRBV6-5
CDR3aa: CASSATGTGNTIYF
CDR3nt: TGTGCCAGCAGTGCTACAGGGACTGGAAACACCATATATTTT

abundance: NA
d_gene: NA
j_gene: TRBJ2-1
v_gene: TRBV6-5
CDR3aa: CASRQVSRDEQFF
CDR3nt: TGTGCCAGCCGACAGGTGTCGAGGGATGAGCAGTTCTTC

abundance: NA
d_gene: NA
j_gene: TRBJ2-7
v_gene: TRBV5-1
CDR3aa: CASSLDWGGRRYEQYF
CDR3nt: TGCGCCAGCAGCTTAGATTGGGGAGGCAGGCGCTACGAGCAGTACTTC

abundance: NA
d_gene: TRBD2
j_gene: TRBJ2-1
v_gene: TRBV4-2
CDR3aa: CASSQVTGGYNEQFF
CDR3nt: TGTGCCAGCAGCCAAGTTACGGGGGGTTACAATGAGCAGTTCTTC

abundance: NA
d_gene: TRBD2
j_gene: TRBJ2-1
v_gene: TRBV7-3
CDR3aa: CASSDTGTRREQFF
CDR3nt: TGTGCCAGCAGCGATACCGGGACTAGACGTGAGCAGTTCTTC

abundance: NA
d_gene: NA
j_gene: TRBJ2-1
v_gene: TRBV19
CDR3aa: CASSITGFPPGEQFF
CDR3nt: TGTGCCAGTAGTATAACAGGGTTTCCCCCGGGGGAGCAGTTCTTC

abundance: NA
d_gene: TRBD1
j_gene: TRBJ1-2
v_gene: TRBV4-1
CDR3aa: CASSQQNIQGAANYGYTF
CDR3nt: TGCGCCAGCAGCCAACAAAATATACAGGGGGCGGCAAACTATGGCTACACCTTC

abundance: NA
d_gene: TRBD1
j_gene: TRBJ2-1
v_gene: TRBV7-2
CDR3aa: CASSPRTGLYNEQFF
CDR3nt: TGTGCCAGCAGCCCACGGACAGGGTTATACAATGAGCAGTTCTTC

abundance: NA
d_gene: TRBD1
j_gene: TRBJ2-3
v_gene: TRBV4-2
CDR3aa: CASSQAGQVGLGDTQYF
CDR3nt: TGTGCCAGCAGCCAAGCGGGACAGGTCGGTCTGGGAGATACGCAGTATTTT

abundance: NA
d_gene: TRBD1
j_gene: TRBJ2-7
v_gene: TRBV19
CDR3aa: CASSMGQGGVYEQYF
CDR3nt: TGTGCCAGTAGTATGGGACAGGGAGGTGTCTACGAGCAGTACTTC

abundance: NA
d_gene: TRBD1
j_gene: TRBJ2-7
v_gene: TRBV10-3
CDR3aa: CAISRQGSYEQYF
CDR3nt: TGTGCCATCAGTCGACAGGGAAGCTACGAGCAGTACTTC

abundance: NA
d_gene: TRBD1
j_gene: TRBJ2-7
v_gene: TRBV7-2
CDR3aa: CASSSDRSSYEQYF
CDR3nt: TGTGCCAGCAGCTCGGACAGGAGCTCCTACGAGCAGTACTTC

abundance: NA
d_gene: TRBD1
j_gene: TRBJ1-1
v_gene: TRBV9
CDR3aa: CASSASWGQMNTEAFF
CDR3nt: TGTGCCAGCAGCGCTTCTTGGGGACAGATGAACACTGAAGCTTTCTTT

abundance: NA
d_gene: NA
j_gene: TRBJ2-7
v_gene: TRBV7-2
CDR3aa: CASSLVSFGRSPYEQYF
CDR3nt: TGTGCCAGCAGCTTAGTCTCGTTTGGGCGTTCGCCCTACGAGCAGTACTTC

abundance: NA
d_gene: TRBD2
j_gene: TRBJ2-3
v_gene: TRBV9
CDR3aa: CASSVGASGGFTDTQYF
CDR3nt: TGTGCCAGCAGCGTAGGCGCTAGCGGGGGATTCACAGATACGCAGTATTTT

abundance: NA
d_gene: NA
j_gene: TRBJ2-7
v_gene: TRBV5-6
CDR3aa: CASSRTVYEQYF
CDR3nt: TGTGCCAGCAGCCGGACAGTCTACGAGCAGTACTTC

abundance: NA
d_gene: NA
j_gene: TRBJ2-1
v_gene: TRBV7-2
CDR3aa: CASSLDLRSSYNEQFF
CDR3nt: TGTGCCAGCAGCTTAGATTTACGGAGCTCCTACAATGAGCAGTTCTTC

abundance: NA
d_gene: NA
j_gene: TRBJ1-2
v_gene: TRBV18
CDR3aa: CASSPPGRSNYGYTF
CDR3nt: TGTGCCAGCTCACCACCGGGCAGATCCAACTATGGCTACACCTTC

abundance: NA
d_gene: NA
j_gene: TRBJ1-2
v_gene: TRBV5-1
CDR3aa: CASSLALSDNYGYTF
CDR3nt: TGCGCCAGCAGCTTGGCTTTATCAGATAACTATGGCTACACCTTC

abundance: NA
d_gene: TRBD1
j_gene: TRBJ2-7
v_gene: TRBV14
CDR3aa: CASSHPIGTEALTQYF
CDR3nt: TGTGCCAGCAGCCACCCGATTGGGACAGAAGCCTTGACGCAGTACTTC

abundance: NA
d_gene: NA
j_gene: TRBJ2-5
v_gene: TRBV28
CDR3aa: CASSLPYQETQYF
CDR3nt: TGTGCCAGCAGTCTTCCGTACCAAGAGACCCAGTACTTC

abundance: NA
d_gene: TRBD2
j_gene: TRBJ2-3
v_gene: TRBV7-2
CDR3aa: CASSLLGTSRPDTQYF
CDR3nt: TGTGCCAGCAGCCTACTTGGGACTAGCAGACCAGATACGCAGTATTTT

abundance: once
d_gene: NA
j_gene: TRBJ2-7
v_gene: TRBV27
CDR3aa: CASSLRGQAYEQYF
CDR3nt: TGTGCCAGCAGTTTAAGGGGCCAGGCCTACGAGCAGTACTTC

abundance: few
d_gene: NA
j_gene: TRBJ2-7
v_gene: TRBV7-9
CDR3aa: CASSSGVGEQYF
CDR3nt: TGTGCCAGCAGCTCAGGGGTTGGCGAGCAGTACTTC